The rows below give T cell receptor beta chains drawn from one sample of a study of T cell responses to AZD1222 COVID-19 vaccine. TCRdb's table, derived via immunoSEQ multiplex PCR, lists solely in-frame clones and lacks some. Of more than 85,000 clones listed, approximately 86% were seen once; the top ten hold 4% to 6%. Here the sequenced sample was peripheral blood, taken on day 0 of AZD1222 vaccination. These receptors all come from an adult in good health. Each CDR3 is given with its conserved first and last residue.

V gene	J gene	CDR3 protein
TRBV2	TRBJ1-1	CAIRPRGIMNTEAFF
TRBV12-3/TRBV12-4	TRBJ1-5	CASSFTGTQHF
TRBV14	TRBJ1-5	CASSLGTGGPQHF
TRBV4-1	TRBJ1-2	CASSQEGTGYGYTF
TRBV19	TRBJ1-2	CASSTPQKGNYGYTF
TRBV3-1/TRBV3-2	TRBJ1-4	CASSQGNGEKLFF
TRBV7-6	TRBJ2-3	CASSPSGGSTDTQYF
TRBV21-1	TRBJ2-1	CASSSRTSGRCKYNEQFF
TRBV20-1	TRBJ2-1	CSASRLAGDNEQFF
TRBV4-1	TRBJ1-5	CASSQLGRNQPQHF
TRBV5-1	TRBJ1-1	CASSSRDDTEAFF
TRBV11-3	TRBJ2-5	CASSLASVETQYF
TRBV5-1	TRBJ2-3	CASNKGGGGDTQYF
TRBV11-3	TRBJ2-3	CASSQADSTDTQYF
TRBV28	TRBJ2-3	CASRPGPTDTQYF
TRBV10-1	TRBJ2-5	CASIKGTQGAETQYF
TRBV7-9	TRBJ2-4	CASSPPGIGTQYF
TRBV7-2	TRBJ2-3	CASSPGGGPTDTQYF